This record looks at one T cell receptor (beta chain) sequence and its context. The repertoire was sequenced with immunoSEQ multiplex PCR; TCRdb's copy has only in-frame clones and lacks some. Here the sample spans 45,000 to 55,000 clones, roughly 70% being singletons. This record comes from a study of STAT5B mutations in CD4+ large granular lymphocyte leukemia. V shed 3 bases and J shed 0 bases, with 8 bases lying between them. Germline V gives CDR1 KGHSH, CDR2 LQKENI. The CDR3 is 14 amino acids. The chain combines TRBV18 with TRBJ1-1, with D possibly TRBD1 on 5 matching bases. The sample comprised CD4+ T cells from blood buffy coats. The sequence came from a human donor in good health. In DNA, the CDR3 is TGTGCCAGCTCACCCGACAGCCTGAACACTGAAGCTTTCTTT. This translates into CASSPDSLNTEAFF.